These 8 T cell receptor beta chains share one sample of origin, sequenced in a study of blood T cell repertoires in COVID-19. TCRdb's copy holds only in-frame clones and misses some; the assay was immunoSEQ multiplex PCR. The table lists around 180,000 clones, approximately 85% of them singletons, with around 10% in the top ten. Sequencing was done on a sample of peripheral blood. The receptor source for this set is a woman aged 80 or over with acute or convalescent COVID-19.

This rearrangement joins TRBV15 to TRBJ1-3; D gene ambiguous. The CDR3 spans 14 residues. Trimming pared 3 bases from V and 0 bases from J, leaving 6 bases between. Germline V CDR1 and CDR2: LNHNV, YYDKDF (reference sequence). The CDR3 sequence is CATSRESSGNTIYF. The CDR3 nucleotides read TGTGCCACCAGCAGGGAGAGCTCTGGAAACACCATATATTTT.

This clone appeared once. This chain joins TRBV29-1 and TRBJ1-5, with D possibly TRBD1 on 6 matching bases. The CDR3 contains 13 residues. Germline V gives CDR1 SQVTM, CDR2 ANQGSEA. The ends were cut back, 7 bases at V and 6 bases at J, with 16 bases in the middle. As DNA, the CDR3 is TGCAGCGGGGCGACAGGTGGGGGTCAGCCCCAGCATTTT. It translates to CSGATGGGQPQHF.

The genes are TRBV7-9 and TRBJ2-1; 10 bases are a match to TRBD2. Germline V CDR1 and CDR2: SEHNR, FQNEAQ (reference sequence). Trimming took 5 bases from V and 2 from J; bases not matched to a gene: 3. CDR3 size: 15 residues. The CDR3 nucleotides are TGTGCCAGCAGCCCCCTAGCGGGGGCCTACAATGAGCAGTTCTTC. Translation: CASSPLAGAYNEQFF.

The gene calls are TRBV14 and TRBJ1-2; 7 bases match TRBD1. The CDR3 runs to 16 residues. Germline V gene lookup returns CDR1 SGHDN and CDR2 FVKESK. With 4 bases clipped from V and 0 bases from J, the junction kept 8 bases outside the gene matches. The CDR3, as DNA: TGTGCCAGCAGCCGGGACAGCGGACTCTCTAACTATGGCTACACCTTC. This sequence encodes CASSRDSGLSNYGYTF.

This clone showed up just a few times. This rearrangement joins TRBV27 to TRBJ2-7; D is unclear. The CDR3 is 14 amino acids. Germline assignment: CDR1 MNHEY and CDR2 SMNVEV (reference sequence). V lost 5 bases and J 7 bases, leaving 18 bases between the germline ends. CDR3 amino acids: CASSPVLGSEEQYF. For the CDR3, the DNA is TGTGCCAGCAGTCCCGTCCTGGGCTCTGAAGAGCAGTACTTC.

The CDR3 region is CASSIRVNRGFDTEAFF. DNA of the CDR3: TGTGCCAGTAGTATAAGGGTGAACAGGGGATTTGACACTGAAGCTTTCTTT. V gene TRBV19 combines with J gene TRBJ1-1, with 7 bases matching TRBD1. Germline CDR1 reads LNHDA; CDR2 reads SQIVND (reference sequence). The CDR3 runs 17 residues. With V trimmed by 2 bases and J by 3 bases, 12 bases remained unmatched.

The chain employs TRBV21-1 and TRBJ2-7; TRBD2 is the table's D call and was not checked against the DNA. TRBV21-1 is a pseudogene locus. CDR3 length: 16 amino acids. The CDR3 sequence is CASSKSGRPFFYEQYF. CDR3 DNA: TGTGCCAGCAGCAAAAGCGGGAGGCCCTTCTTCTACGAGCAGTACTTC.

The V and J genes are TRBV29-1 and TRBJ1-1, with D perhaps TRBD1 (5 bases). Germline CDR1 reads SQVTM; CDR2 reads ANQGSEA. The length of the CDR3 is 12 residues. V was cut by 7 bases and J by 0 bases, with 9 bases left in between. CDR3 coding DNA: TGCAGCGCCGCGACAGTGAACACTGAAGCTTTCTTT. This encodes CSAATVNTEAFF.